This T cell receptor beta chain was sequenced during a study of blood T cell repertoires in COVID-19. Generated by immunoSEQ multiplex PCR, the TCRdb table keeps only in-frame clones and is missing some. The sample lists about 98,000 clones, 65% to 90% occurring once. This clonotype was obtained from a man aged 70 or older with active or convalescent COVID-19. Sequencing input: peripheral blood.

The CDR3 nucleotides read TGTGCCACAACTTCGAACTCCTACGAGCAGTACTTC. Amino acid sequence: CATTSNSYEQYF. J is TRBJ2-7 and V is TRBV2; no firm D call. Germline V gene sequence: CDR1 SNHLY, CDR2 FYNNEI. This CDR3 is 12 amino acids long. V lost 10 bases and J 0 bases, leaving 10 bases between the germline ends.